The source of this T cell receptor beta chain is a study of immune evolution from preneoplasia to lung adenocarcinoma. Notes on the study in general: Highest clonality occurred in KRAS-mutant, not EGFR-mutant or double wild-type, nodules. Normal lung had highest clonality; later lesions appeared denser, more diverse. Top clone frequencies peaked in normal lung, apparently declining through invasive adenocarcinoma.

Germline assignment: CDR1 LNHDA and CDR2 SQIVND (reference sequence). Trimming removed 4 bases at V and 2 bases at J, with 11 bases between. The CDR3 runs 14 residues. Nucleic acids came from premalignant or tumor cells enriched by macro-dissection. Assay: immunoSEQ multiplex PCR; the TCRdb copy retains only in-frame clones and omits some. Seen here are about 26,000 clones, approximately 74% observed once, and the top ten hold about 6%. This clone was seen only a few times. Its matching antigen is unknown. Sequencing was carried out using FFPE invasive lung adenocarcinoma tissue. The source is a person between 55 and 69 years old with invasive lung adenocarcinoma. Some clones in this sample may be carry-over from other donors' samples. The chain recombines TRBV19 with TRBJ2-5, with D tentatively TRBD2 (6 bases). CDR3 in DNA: TGTGCCAGTAGTACCGGGACTGCACAAGAGACCCAGTACTTC. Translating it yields CASSTGTAQETQYF. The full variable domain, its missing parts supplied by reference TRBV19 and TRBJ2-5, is DGGITQSPKYLFRKEGQNVTLSCEQNLNHDAMYWYRQDPGQGLRLIYYSQIVNDFQKGDIAEGYSVSREKKESFPLTVTSAQKNPTAFYLCASSTGTAQETQYFGPGTRLLVL.